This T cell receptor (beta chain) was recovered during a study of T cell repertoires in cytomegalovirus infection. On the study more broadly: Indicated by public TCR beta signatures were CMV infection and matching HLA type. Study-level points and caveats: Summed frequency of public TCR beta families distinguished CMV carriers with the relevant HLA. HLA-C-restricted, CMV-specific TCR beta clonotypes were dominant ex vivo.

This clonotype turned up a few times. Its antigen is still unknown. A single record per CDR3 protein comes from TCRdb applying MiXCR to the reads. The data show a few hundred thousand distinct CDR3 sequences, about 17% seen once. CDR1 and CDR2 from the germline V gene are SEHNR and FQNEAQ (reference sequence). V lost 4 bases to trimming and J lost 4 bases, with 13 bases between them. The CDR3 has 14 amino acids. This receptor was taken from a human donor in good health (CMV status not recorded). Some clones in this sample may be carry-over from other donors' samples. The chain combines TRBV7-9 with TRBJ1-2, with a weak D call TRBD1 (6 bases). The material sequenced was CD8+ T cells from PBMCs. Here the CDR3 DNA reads TGTGCCAGCAGCTCCGGGGGCCCAATCTATGGCTACACCTTC. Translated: CASSSGGPIYGYTF. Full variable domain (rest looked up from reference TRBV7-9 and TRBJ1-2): DTGVSQNPRHKITKRGQNVTFRCDPISEHNRLYWYRQTLGQGPEFLTYFQNEAQLEKSRLLSDRFSAERPKGSFSTLEIQRTEQGDSAMYLCASSSGGPIYGYTFGSGTRLTVV.